One sample yielded the 8 T cell receptor beta chains listed below, sequenced in a study of T-cell reconstitution after alpha-beta-depleted transplantation in children. TCRbeta library preparation incorporated unique molecular identifiers. Using its own MiXCR run on the PCR reads, TCRdb lists one record per CDR3 protein. The sample has fewer than 450,000 distinct CDR3 sequences, around 15% seen once. Material: PBMCs, mostly from graft donor cells, obtained 360 days after TCRalphabeta/CD19-depleted stem cell transplant. These receptors were obtained from a male patient aged 2 to 10 who had a stem cell transplant for acute lymphoblastic leukemia, so the T cells may come from the graft donor.

This clonotype was detected many times. V is TRBV15 and J is TRBJ2-4; D unclear. The CDR3 consists of 13 residues. Germline lookup yields CDR1 LNHNV and CDR2 YYDKDF (reference sequence). Trimming stripped 5 bases from V and 1 base from J, with 6 bases between. CDR3 coding DNA: TGTGCCACCAGCCAGGCGGCCAAAAACATTCAGTACTTC. Its translation: CATSQAAKNIQYF.

In this sample, this clonotype turned up a few times. V usage is TRBV4-2 and J usage is TRBJ2-7; 7 bases fit TRBD2. Unmatched junction bases numbered 6, after V lost 0 bases and J lost 1 base. CDR1 LGHNA and CDR2 YNFKEQ come from the germline V gene. This CDR3 has 16 residues. CDR3 in DNA: TGTGCCAGCAGCCAAGAGGGCGGGAGTCATTCCTACGAGCAGTACTTC. This translates into CASSQEGGSHSYEQYF.

V is TRBV4-2 and J is TRBJ1-2; the D is unclear. Germline CDR1 and CDR2: LGHNA and YNFKEQ. V was cut by 0 bases and J by 7 bases, with 12 bases left in between. The length of the CDR3 is 14 residues. CDR3 coding DNA: TGTGCCAGCAGCCAAGAGTGGGATACCTCTGGCTACACCTTC. This sequence encodes CASSQEWDTSGYTF.

This clonotype occurred a few times. The gene calls are TRBV29-1 and TRBJ1-5; possibly TRBD1 for D (5 bases). The V end was cut by 7 bases, the J end by 8 bases, with 18 bases between. The CDR3 is 13 amino acids. CDR1 and CDR2 (germline): SQVTM, ANQGSEA. The CDR3 region is CSGPPQGTEPQHF. Here the CDR3 DNA reads TGCAGCGGTCCCCCCCAGGGTACGGAGCCCCAGCATTTT.

This clonotype has more than one count but fewer than ten. V is TRBV7-9 and J is TRBJ2-2; D may correspond to TRBD1 or TRBD2 (5 bases each). Trimming cost V 5 bases and J 4 bases, with 17 bases left between them. CDR3 length: 16 amino acids. The V gene's germline CDR1 is SEHNR and CDR2 FQNEAQ (reference sequence). The CDR3 DNA reads TGTGCCAGCAGCCCTACTCGGGACGGGTCCACCGGGGAGCTGTTTTTT. This encodes CASSPTRDGSTGELFF. Combining the CDR3 with reference TRBV7-9 and TRBJ2-2 gives the whole variable domain DTGVSQNPRHKITKRGQNVTFRCDPISEHNRLYWYRQTLGQGPEFLTYFQNEAQLEKSRLLSDRFSAERPKGSFSTLEIQRTEQGDSAMYLCASSPTRDGSTGELFFGEGSRLTVL.

This clonotype showed up many times. This chain joins TRBV6-5 and TRBJ1-3; D uncertain. Germline V gene data show CDR1 as MNHEY and CDR2 as SVGAGI. The CDR3 has 13 residues. V was shortened by 4 bases and J by 0 bases, with 4 bases between the two germline ends. CDR3 protein: CASSWISGNTIYF. For the CDR3, the DNA is TGTGCCAGCAGTTGGATCTCTGGAAACACCATATATTTT.

This clonotype was counted ten times or more. The chain has TRBV12-3 or TRBV12-4 and TRBJ1-5; a weak D match, TRBD1 (6 bases). V was shortened by 6 bases and J by 4 bases, with 10 bases between the two germline ends. There are 13 residues in the CDR3. The CDR3 sequence: CASRPTGNQPQHF. CDR3 bases: TGTGCCAGCAGACCGACAGGAAATCAGCCCCAGCATTTT.

The genes are TRBV2 and TRBJ1-5, with D uncertain. The V and J ends lost 7 bases and 0 bases respectively, with 10 bases between them. The CDR3 sequence is 14 residues long. CDR1 is SNHLY, CDR2 FYNNEI, per germline. CDR3 loop: CASTDKGSNQPQHF. The DNA of the CDR3 is TGTGCCAGCACCGATAAGGGTAGCAATCAGCCCCAGCATTTT. The whole variable domain, filled in from reference TRBV2 and TRBJ1-5, reads EPEVTQTPSHQVTQMGQEVILRCVPISNHLYFYWYRQILGQKVEFLVSFYNNEISEKSEIFDDQFSVERPDGSNFTLKIRSTKLEDSAMYFCASTDKGSNQPQHFGDGTRLSIL.